The clone carrying this TCR beta chain was recorded many times. Researchers report isolating at least 6 million PBMCs per sample. The sample is drawn from a study of blood T cells in healthy people across ages. Then a second PCR, running roughly 7 to 11 cycles, was carried out with a sample-barcoded 5' primer and a J-beta primer mix. A 12-random-nucleotide template-switch adaptor tagged each cDNA molecule. TCRdb redid the calling of the 5' RACE reads with MiXCR, one entry per CDR3 protein. The profile shows 600,000 to 1,000,000 distinct CDR3 sequences, about three fifths of them singletons. Germline lookup yields CDR1 MNHEY and CDR2 SMNVEV (reference sequence). V lost 2 bases, J lost 5 bases, and 13 bases lay in between. The CDR3 has 14 amino acids.

This chain links TRBV27 with TRBJ2-7; D is possibly TRBD1 (5 bases). The origin of this receptor is a man under 40 in good health. Sequencing was performed on blood. The CDR3 sequence is CASSLQGPLNEQYF. CDR3 DNA sequence: TGTGCCAGCAGTTTACAGGGCCCCCTTAACGAGCAGTACTTC.